Presented here are 27 T cell receptor beta chains from one specimen sequenced in a study of Ad26.COV2.S vaccination and SARS-CoV-2 variants. The sample's treatment: roughly 18 received Ad26.COV2.S at low or high dose, single or two shots; five or six received placebo; per-sample allocation not given. Sample collection was performed on day 63 after the first vaccine or placebo injection. Assay: immunoSEQ multiplex PCR; the TCRdb copy retains only in-frame clones and omits some. The sample yields roughly 500,000 clones, approximately 92% seen once. The sequencing here drew on peripheral blood, taken in a trial of Ad26.COV2.S vaccine versus placebo. The source is a person aged 18 to 59 who received the Ad26.COV2.S COVID-19 vaccine or a placebo.

This chain uses TRBV11-3 with TRBJ2-3; D not resolved. The CDR3 contains 14 residues. V lost 3 bases to trimming and J lost 6 bases, with 13 bases between them. Germline CDR1 and CDR2: SGHNT and YENEEA. CDR3 loop: CASSFGRYGDTQYF. The CDR3 DNA sequence: TGTGCCAGCAGCTTCGGGCGATATGGGGATACGCAGTATTTT.

This rearrangement joins TRBV15 to TRBJ1-5; possible D gene TRBD1, 6 bases. V gave up 0 bases and J gave up 7 bases, with 16 bases separating them. Germline V CDR1 and CDR2: LNHNV, YYDKDF (reference sequence). This CDR3 has 16 residues. The CDR3 DNA sequence: TGTGCCACCAGCAGAGATTTAGGGGGGGCTGAGCAGCCCCAGCATTTT. This encodes CATSRDLGGAEQPQHF.

The gene calls are TRBV5-1 and TRBJ1-6; 9 bases match TRBD1. With V trimmed by 4 bases and J by 10 bases, 9 bases remained unmatched. CDR3 size: 15 residues. In germline, CDR1 is SGHRS, CDR2 YFSETQ. CDR3 in DNA: TGCGCCAGCAGCCAAATGGACAGGGGTACATCACCCCTCCACTTT. Translating gives CASSQMDRGTSPLHF.

In this sample, this clone turned up a few times. The chain uses TRBV9 and TRBJ1-1; maybe TRBD1 (6 bases). The CDR3 runs 12 residues. Germline V lookup: CDR1 SGDLS, CDR2 YYNGEE. V was trimmed by 7 bases and J by 7 bases, leaving 14 bases between them. The CDR3 DNA reads as TGTGCCAGCCCAGGGTGGGACAATGAAGCTTTCTTT. Residues: CASPGWDNEAFF.

The V gene is TRBV9, the J gene TRBJ1-3; D remains unclear. Trimming pared 2 bases from V and 1 base from J, leaving 7 bases between. The CDR3 has 14 amino acids. Germline V gene data show CDR1 as SGDLS and CDR2 as YYNGEE. In DNA, the CDR3 is TGTGCCAGCAGCGTGAGGTCTTCTGGAAACACCATATATTTT. It codes for CASSVRSSGNTIYF.

This rearrangement joins TRBV28 to TRBJ1-2; D gene uncertain. This CDR3 is 14 amino acids long. Trimming removed 6 bases from V and 0 bases from J, with 11 bases in between. Germline V gene data show CDR1 as MDHEN and CDR2 as SYDVKM. Here the CDR3 DNA reads TGTGCCAGCAGCGGCGCGGAGACTAACTATGGCTACACCTTC. Protein product: CASSGAETNYGYTF.

V and J are TRBV13 and TRBJ1-3; weak D call: TRBD1 (5 bases). This CDR3 contains 17 residues. Trimming pared 5 bases from V and 2 bases from J, leaving 19 bases between. The germline CDR1 and CDR2 sequences are PRHDT and FYEKMQ (reference sequence). The chain's CDR3 is CASSLRGDGTAGNTIYF. Written as DNA, the CDR3 is TGTGCCAGCAGCCTACGGGGGGATGGTACGGCTGGAAACACCATATATTTT.

The chain links TRBV28 to TRBJ2-3, with D maybe TRBD2 (5 bases). The V end lost 6 bases, the J end lost 4 bases, and 23 bases lay between the germline ends. From germline, CDR1 is MDHEN and CDR2 SYDVKM. The CDR3 contains 17 residues. This CDR3 is CASSLVTRAGGADTQYF. Written as DNA, the CDR3 is TGTGCCAGCAGCCTCGTGACGCGGGCCGGTGGGGCAGATACGCAGTATTTT.

The chain is built from TRBV28 and TRBJ1-4; a weak D match, TRBD1 (6 bases). CDR1 and CDR2 (germline): MDHEN, SYDVKM. With 7 bases removed from V and 5 bases from J, the gap between germline ends came to 17 bases. The CDR3 is 15 amino acids. CDR3 DNA: TGTGCCAGCAAAAGGTGGGGACAAGAAAATGAAAAACTGTTTTTT. The encoded protein is CASKRWGQENEKLFF.

This chain connects TRBV5-4 to TRBJ2-7, with TRBD1 matching 8 bases. J lost 2 bases, V lost 3 bases, and 7 bases had no gene match. This CDR3 is 15 amino acids long. The germline CDR1 and CDR2 sequences are SGHNT and YYREEE (reference sequence). The CDR3 is CASSSPGQVPYEQYF. CDR3 nucleotides: TGTGCCAGCAGCTCTCCGGGACAGGTACCCTACGAGCAGTACTTC.

In its sample, this clone was seen once. This rearrangement joins TRBV28 to TRBJ1-5; no definite D call. CDR3 length: 16 residues. Germline values: CDR1 MDHEN, CDR2 SYDVKM. V was clipped by 2 bases and J by 1 base, with 12 bases between them. The CDR3 sequence is CASSLNGLLSNQPQHF. The CDR3 coding sequence is TGTGCCAGCAGTTTAAACGGACTCCTGAGCAATCAGCCCCAGCATTTT.

The chain recombines TRBV11-2 with TRBJ2-2; the D gene is possibly TRBD1 (6 bases). The V end lost 4 bases, the J end lost 6 bases, and 15 bases lay between the germline ends. The CDR3 contains 15 residues. Germline-derived CDR1 and CDR2 are SGHAT and FQNNGV. CDR3 in DNA: TGTGCCAGCAGCTCGCCCCGAGGGGGTTCCGGGGAGCTGTTTTTT. This translates into CASSSPRGGSGELFF.

To note about this clone: One end of the junction varies from germline; a read error may be responsible. V gene TRBV4-1 combines with J gene TRBJ1-1; D gene ambiguous. CDR3 length: 13 amino acids. Germline assignment: CDR1 MGHRA and CDR2 YSYEKL. The DNA of the CDR3 is TGCGCCAGCAGCCAAGAAGAAGGCACTAAAGCTTTCTTT. The encoded protein is CASSQEEGTKAFF.

The CDR3 bases are TGTGCCAGCAGCATGCGGGTCGAGGGGACCGGGGAGCTGTTTTTT. Translation: CASSMRVEGTGELFF. The V gene is TRBV7-2, the J gene TRBJ2-2, with D perhaps assigned TRBD1 or TRBD2 (5 bases each). Germline V CDR1 and CDR2: SGHTA, FQGNSA. The CDR3 extends over 15 amino acids. Deletions cut 5 bases from V and 5 bases from J, with 15 bases between. The entire variable domain, with the rest obtained from reference TRBV7-2 and TRBJ2-2, is as follows: GAGVSQSPSNKVTEKGKDVELRCDPISGHTALYWYRQSLGQGLEFLIYFQGNSAPDKSGLPSDRFSAERTGGSVSTLTIQRTQQEDSAVYLCASSMRVEGTGELFFGEGSRLTVL.

This sequence joins TRBV29-1 and TRBJ2-3; 13 bases agree with TRBD2. The CDR3 spans 17 residues. With 6 bases clipped from V and 1 base from J, the junction kept 10 bases outside the gene matches. Germline V gene lookup returns CDR1 SQVTM and CDR2 ANQGSEA. In DNA form, the CDR3 reads TGCAGCGTCGGAGGACTAGCGGGGGCCGGGGGCACAGATACGCAGTATTTT. Protein product: CSVGGLAGAGGTDTQYF.

This chain uses TRBV12-3 or TRBV12-4 with TRBJ2-1, with 9 nucleotides matching TRBD2. The CDR3 consists of 11 residues. V shed 11 bases, J shed 6 bases, and the junction held 2 bases outside the gene matches. CDR3 nucleotides: TGTGCCTGCGGGGGGGGCAATGAGCAGTTCTTC. Translated: CACGGGNEQFF.

This chain uses TRBV21-1 with TRBJ1-2; the table's D call, TRBD1, was not checked against the DNA. TRBV21-1 is a pseudogene. This CDR3 region has 15 residues. CDR3 nucleotide sequence: TGTGCCAGCAGCAAAGAGGGACAGCTCCCCTATGGCTACACCTTC. It codes for CASSKEGQLPYGYTF.

V is TRBV7-3 and J is TRBJ2-2; 11 nucleotides align to TRBD1. Germline CDR1 is SGHTA and CDR2 is FQGTGA. The ends lost 2 bases at V and 3 bases at J; junction bases unmatched: 2. The CDR3 covers 16 residues. CDR3 region: CASSLGTGGHTGELFF. CDR3 nucleotide sequence: TGTGCCAGCAGCTTAGGGACAGGGGGACACACCGGGGAGCTGTTTTTT.

The CDR3 reads CASTTNGLAGVSGELFF. The CDR3 bases are TGTGCCAGCACCACCAACGGACTAGCGGGAGTCTCCGGGGAGCTGTTTTTT. V usage is TRBV27 and J usage is TRBJ2-2, with 13 nucleotides matching TRBD2. Per the germline V gene, CDR1 is MNHEY and CDR2 is SMNVEV (reference sequence). CDR3 size: 17 residues. Trimming cost V 7 bases and J 6 bases; bases outside gene matches: 11.

In this sample, this clone turned up once. J is TRBJ2-7 and V is TRBV5-1, with 9 positions matching TRBD1. This CDR3 is built from 14 residues. J was trimmed by 3 bases and V by 5 bases; bases with no gene match: 6. Germline V gene sequence: CDR1 SGHRS, CDR2 YFSETQ. CDR3 nucleotide sequence: TGCGCCAGCAGTCCCCAGGGACAGGGCTACGAGCAGTACTTC. It yields the protein CASSPQGQGYEQYF.

The chain links TRBV5-1 to TRBJ2-2; 7 bases match TRBD1. Germline V gives CDR1 SGHRS, CDR2 YFSETQ. This CDR3 region has 14 residues. V was pared by 7 bases and J by 0 bases, with 3 bases of the junction left unmatched. This CDR3 reads CASLGTANTGELFF. The CDR3 DNA sequence: TGCGCCAGCCTCGGGACAGCGAACACCGGGGAGCTGTTTTTT. Looking up the rest from reference TRBV5-1 and TRBJ2-2 gives the full variable domain: KAGVTQTPRYLIKTRGQQVTLSCSPISGHRSVSWYQQTPGQGLQFLFEYFSETQRNKGNFPGRFSGRQFSNSRSEMNVSTLELGDSALYLCASLGTANTGELFFGEGSRLTVL.

The J gene is TRBJ2-2, the V gene TRBV7-9; 8 bases match TRBD1. Per the germline V gene, CDR1 is SEHNR and CDR2 is FQNEAQ (reference sequence). V was clipped by 4 bases and J by 4 bases; unmatched bases: 8. The CDR3 extends over 16 amino acids. DNA of the CDR3: TGTGCCAGCAGCTCCTACGGGACAGGAGGCACCGGGGAGCTGTTTTTT. This translates into CASSSYGTGGTGELFF.

The rearrangement joins TRBV6-1 to TRBJ1-2; D might be TRBD1 (5 bases). The CDR3 has 16 residues. Trimming shortened V by 3 bases and J by 8 bases, and 22 bases separated the two germline ends. The germline CDR1 and CDR2 sequences are MNHNS and SASEGT. As DNA, the CDR3 is TGTGCCAGCAGTGAGTGGACTCCAGGGAGGATTGGGGGCTACACCTTC. It encodes CASSEWTPGRIGGYTF.

The chain carries TRBV5-1 and TRBJ1-6; no reliable D call. The CDR3 has 13 residues. The V gene lost 0 bases and the J gene lost 10 bases, with 8 bases spanning the gap. Germline values: CDR1 SGHRS, CDR2 YFSETQ. DNA for the CDR3: TGCGCCAGCAGCTTGGCTTCGAGATCACCCCTCCACTTT. It translates to CASSLASRSPLHF.

V gene TRBV3-1 (or the pseudogene TRBV3-2) combines with J gene TRBJ1-1; 7 bases are a match to TRBD1. CDR1 is LGHDT, CDR2 YNNKEL, per germline (reference sequence). The CDR3 has 13 residues. Trimming removed 4 bases from V and 4 bases from J; junction bases left unmatched: 3. The CDR3 sequence is CASSLGGFTEAFF. CDR3 in DNA: TGTGCCAGCAGCCTAGGGGGCTTCACTGAAGCTTTCTTT.

This clone was seen only a few times. V gene TRBV28 combines with J gene TRBJ1-2; D might be TRBD1 (5 bases). The germline CDR1 and CDR2 sequences are MDHEN and SYDVKM. Trimming removed 5 bases from V and 4 bases from J, with 8 bases in between. This CDR3 region has 12 residues. CDR3 sequence reads: CASSPGPYGYTF. CDR3 coding DNA: TGTGCCAGCAGTCCGGGACCCTATGGCTACACCTTC.

This rearrangement joins TRBV27 to TRBJ1-2, with TRBD1 as a possible D gene (5 bases). V lost 6 bases to trimming and J lost 8 bases, with 19 bases between them. The germline CDR1 and CDR2 sequences are MNHEY and SMNVEV (reference sequence). The CDR3 has 14 residues. CDR3: CASSDDKGLGGYTF. For the CDR3, the DNA is TGTGCCAGCAGCGACGACAAGGGGCTGGGGGGCTACACCTTC.